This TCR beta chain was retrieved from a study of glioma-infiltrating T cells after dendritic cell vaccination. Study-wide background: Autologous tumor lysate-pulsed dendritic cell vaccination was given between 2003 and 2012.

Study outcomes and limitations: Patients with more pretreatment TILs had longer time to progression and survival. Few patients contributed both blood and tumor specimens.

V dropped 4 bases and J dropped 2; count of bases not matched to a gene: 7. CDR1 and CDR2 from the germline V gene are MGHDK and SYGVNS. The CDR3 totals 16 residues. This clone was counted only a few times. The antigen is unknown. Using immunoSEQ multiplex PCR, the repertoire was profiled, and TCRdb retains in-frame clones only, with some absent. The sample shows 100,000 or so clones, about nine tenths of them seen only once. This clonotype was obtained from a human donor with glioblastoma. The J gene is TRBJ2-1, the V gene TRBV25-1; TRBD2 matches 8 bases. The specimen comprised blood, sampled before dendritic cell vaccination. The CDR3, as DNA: TGTGCCAGCAGTGCACAACTAGCGGTTGCCTACAATGAGCAGTTCTTC. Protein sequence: CASSAQLAVAYNEQFF.